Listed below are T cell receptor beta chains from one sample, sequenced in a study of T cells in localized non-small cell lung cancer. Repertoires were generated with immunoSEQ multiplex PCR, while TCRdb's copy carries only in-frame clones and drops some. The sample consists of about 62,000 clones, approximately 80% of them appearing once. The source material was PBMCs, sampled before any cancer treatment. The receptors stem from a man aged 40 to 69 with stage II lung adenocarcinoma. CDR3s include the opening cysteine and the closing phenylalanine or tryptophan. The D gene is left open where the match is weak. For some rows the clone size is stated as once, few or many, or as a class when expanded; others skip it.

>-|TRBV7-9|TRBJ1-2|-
CASSTGALGPNYGYTF
TGTGCCAGCAGCACCGGCGCGTTAGGACCTAACTATGGCTACACCTTC
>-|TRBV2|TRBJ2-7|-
CATYRDLYEQYF
TGTGCCACGTACCGGGACCTCTACGAGCAGTACTTC
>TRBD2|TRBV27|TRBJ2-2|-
CASSPAGGRGGELFF
TGTGCCAGCAGTCCCGCGGGCGGGAGGGGCGGGGAGCTGTTTTTT
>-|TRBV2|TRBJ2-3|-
CASRATVLGTDTQYF
TGTGCCAGCAGGGCAACGGTGCTGGGCACAGATACGCAGTATTTT
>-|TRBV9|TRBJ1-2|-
CASSVVGHGYTF
TGTGCCAGCAGCGTAGTAGGGCACGGCTACACCTTC
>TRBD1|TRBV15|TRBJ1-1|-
CATSRDRTGIEVAFF
TGTGCCACCAGCAGAGACAGGACAGGGATAGAGGTAGCTTTCTTT
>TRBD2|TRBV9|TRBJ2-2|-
CASSPDGTSGRAGTGELFF
TGTGCCAGCAGCCCCGATGGGACTAGCGGGAGGGCCGGAACCGGGGAGCTGTTTTTT
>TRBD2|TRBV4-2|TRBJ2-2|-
CASSPPALAGTGELFF
TGTGCCAGCAGCCCCCCGGCGCTAGCGGGGACCGGGGAGCTGTTTTTT
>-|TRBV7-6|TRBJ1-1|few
CASSLGGPRTEAFF
TGTGCCAGCAGCTTAGGGGGCCCCAGGACTGAAGCTTTCTTT
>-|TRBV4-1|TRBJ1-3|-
CASSLEGDLVGNTIYF
TGCGCCAGCAGCCTGGAGGGGGATTTGGTTGGAAACACCATATATTTT
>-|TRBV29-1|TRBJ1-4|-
CSVDSGAGEKLFF
TGCAGCGTTGACTCAGGGGCGGGAGAAAAACTGTTTTTT
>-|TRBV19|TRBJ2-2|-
CASSMGTWNTGELFF
TGTGCCAGTAGTATGGGGACCTGGAACACCGGGGAGCTGTTTTTT
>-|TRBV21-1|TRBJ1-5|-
CASSKGIPGPDPNQPQHF
TGTGCCAGCAGCAAAGGTATCCCGGGCCCCGACCCCAATCAGCCCCAGCATTTT
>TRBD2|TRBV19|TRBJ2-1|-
CASRGGLAGAYNEQFF
TGTGCCAGTAGGGGGGGACTAGCGGGAGCCTACAATGAGCAGTTCTTC
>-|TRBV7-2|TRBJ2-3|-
CASSASVASTDTQYF
TGTGCCAGCAGCGCTAGCGTAGCTAGCACAGATACGCAGTATTTT
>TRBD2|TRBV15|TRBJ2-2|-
CATSRDGLAGTGELFF
TGTGCCACCAGCAGAGATGGGCTAGCGGGAACCGGGGAGCTGTTTTTT
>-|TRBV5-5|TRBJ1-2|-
CASSSTPGPNYGYTF
TGTGCCAGCAGTTCCACCCCAGGGCCCAACTATGGCTACACCTTC
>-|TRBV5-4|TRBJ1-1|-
CASSLAGANTEAFF
TGTGCCAGCAGCTTGGCAGGGGCGAACACTGAAGCTTTCTTT
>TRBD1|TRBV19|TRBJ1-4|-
CASSTSDRVREKLFF
TGTGCCAGTAGTACCTCGGACAGGGTGCGGGAAAAACTGTTTTTT
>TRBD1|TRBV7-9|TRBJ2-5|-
CASRRDRAQETQYF
TGTGCCAGCAGGCGGGACAGGGCCCAAGAGACCCAGTACTTC
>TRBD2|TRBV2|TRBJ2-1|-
CASSDRSGRVGEQFF
TGTGCCAGCAGTGATAGGAGCGGGAGGGTGGGTGAGCAGTTCTTC
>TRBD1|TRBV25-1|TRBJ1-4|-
CASSEAGTGQKLFF
TGTGCCAGCAGTGAGGCGGGGACAGGCCAAAAACTGTTTTTT
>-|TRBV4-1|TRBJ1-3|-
CASSQVGREDSGNTIYF
TGCGCCAGCAGCCAAGTAGGCAGGGAGGACTCTGGAAACACCATATATTTT
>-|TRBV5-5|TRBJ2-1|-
CASSLSSSRNEQFF
TGTGCCAGCAGCTTAAGCTCAAGTAGAAATGAGCAGTTCTTC
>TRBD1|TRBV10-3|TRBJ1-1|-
CAISPGQLLMNTEAFF
TGTGCCATCAGTCCGGGACAGCTTCTAATGAACACTGAAGCTTTCTTT
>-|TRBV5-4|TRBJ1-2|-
CASSLSQVYGYTF
TGTGCCAGCAGCTTGTCACAGGTCTATGGCTACACCTTC